The rows below give T cell receptor beta chains drawn from one sample of a study of cytomegalovirus exposure and HLA in healthy donors. The protocol was immunoSEQ multiplex PCR, while the TCRdb copy is restricted to in-frame clones and leaves out a portion. This table holds 85,000 to 100,000 clones, about four fifths found once. The sequenced sample consisted of PBMCs. All receptors derive from a woman aged 35 to 49 in good health and CMV-seronegative. The CDR3 runs from the conserved cysteine through the conserved F or W. A D gene is named only where the DNA matches it firmly. Rows give clone size only sometimes, using once, few, many, or a class for an expanded clone.

j_call cdr3_length v_call clone_size d_call cdr3_nt cdr3_aa
TRBJ2-7 16 TRBV5-1 few NA TGCGCCAGCAGCCCGACGAACAGGGGGGGGATCTACGAGCAGTACTTC CASSPTNRGGIYEQYF
TRBJ1-2 14 TRBV6-5 NA NA TGTGCCAGCAGTCTCAACCGGGTTCCCTATGGCTACACCTTC CASSLNRVPYGYTF
TRBJ1-2 12 TRBV7-9 NA NA TGTGCCAGCAGCCCGACGGGCTATGGCTACACCTTC CASSPTGYGYTF
TRBJ1-3 16 TRBV7-2 once NA TGTGCCAGCAGCTTAGGTCCAGCGAGCTCTGGAAACACCATATATTTT CASSLGPASSGNTIYF
TRBJ2-7 15 TRBV29-1 NA TRBD1 TGCAGCGTTGAAGCGGGACAGGGGGCGTGGGGCGAGCAGTACTTC CSVEAGQGAWGEQYF
TRBJ1-6 18 TRBV5-1 few TRBD1 TGCGCCAGCAGCTTGGGAGTCCTCAAGGGACAGCGTAATTCACCCCTCCACTTT CASSLGVLKGQRNSPLHF
TRBJ2-4 18 TRBV4-3 NA NA TGCGCCAGCAGCCCGGGACCTCAGGGGGGCGTCGCCAAAAACATTCAGTACTTC CASSPGPQGGVAKNIQYF
TRBJ2-1 13 TRBV19 NA NA TGTGCCCAACGGCAGGGTACTTGGAATGAGCAGTTCTTC CAQRQGTWNEQFF
TRBJ2-1 18 TRBV11-3 NA TRBD2 TGTGCCAGCAGCTTATCCCGGACTAGCGGGGCGCTATACAATGAGCAGTTCTTC CASSLSRTSGALYNEQFF
TRBJ1-1 12 TRBV11-1 NA TRBD1 TGTGCCAGCAGTTCCAGGGGGGCTGAAGCTTTCTTT CASSSRGAEAFF
TRBJ1-3 23 TRBV27 NA TRBD1 TGTGCCAGTCGGGACAGGGGCATCGTCGGAGATGTATTTTGGGCTGACTCTGGAAACACCATATATTTT CASRDRGIVGDVFWADSGNTIYF
TRBJ2-7 13 TRBV5-6 NA NA TGTGCCAGCAGCTTGTACAATGCCTACGAGCAGTACTTC CASSLYNAYEQYF
TRBJ1-1 13 TRBV5-1 NA NA TGCGCCAGCAGCCTTGGGGCTGTCACTGAAGCTTTCTTT CASSLGAVTEAFF
TRBJ1-3 16 TRBV7-6 NA NA TGTGCCAGCAGCTTAGCGCTTGAAAGCTTAGGAAACACCATATATTTT CASSLALESLGNTIYF
TRBJ1-1 12 TRBV9 few TRBD1 TGTGCCAGCAATAATGGACAGGGTGAAGCTTTCTTT CASNNGQGEAFF
TRBJ2-7 16 TRBV10-3 NA TRBD2 TGTGCCATCAGTGAGTCGTTGCTAGCGGGGATCTACGAGCAGTACTTC CAISESLLAGIYEQYF
TRBJ1-1 14 TRBV7-9 NA TRBD1 TGTGCCAGCAGACAGGGACAGGGGGCCCCTGAAGCTTTCTTT CASRQGQGAPEAFF
TRBJ2-7 19 TRBV7-4 NA NA TGTGCCAGCAACCCGCCCGGTAAACGGAGGGACCTACCAATCTACGAGCAGTACTTC CASNPPGKRRDLPIYEQYF
TRBJ1-6 13 TRBV30 NA NA TGTGCCTGGACAGGGATCTATAATTCACCCCTCCACTTT CAWTGIYNSPLHF
TRBJ2-7 12 TRBV29-1 NA NA TGCAGCGTTGAGACAGCCTCCTACGAGCAGTACTTC CSVETASYEQYF
TRBJ1-5 13 TRBV9 NA NA TGTGCCAGCAGCCCCCAGGGGAATCAGCCCCAGCATTTT CASSPQGNQPQHF
TRBJ1-1 11 TRBV6-1 NA NA TGTGCCAGCAGTTATCTATGGGAAGCTTTCTTT CASSYLWEAFF
TRBJ2-4 14 TRBV5-4 NA NA TGTGCCAGCAGCTTGGTTGGCAGCAAAAACATTCAGTACTTC CASSLVGSKNIQYF
TRBJ1-2 14 TRBV7-2 few TRBD1 TGTGCCAGCAGCCTCCAACAGGGGAACAATGGCTACACCTTC CASSLQQGNNGYTF
TRBJ2-2 13 TRBV2 few TRBD1 TGTGCCAGCAGGCAGGGGGTGGGCGGGGAGCTGTTTTTT CASRQGVGGELFF
TRBJ2-6 16 TRBV7-2 NA TRBD1 TGTGCCAGCAGCTTAGGGACAGGGTCTGGGGCCAACGTCCTGACTTTC CASSLGTGSGANVLTF
TRBJ2-3 14 TRBV7-9 few NA TGTGCCAGCAGCTTAGAACTTAACACAGATACGCAGTATTTT CASSLELNTDTQYF
TRBJ1-1 15 TRBV19 NA NA TGTGCCAGTAGTATAGGGACATCCCTATCCACTGAAGCTTTCTTT CASSIGTSLSTEAFF
TRBJ1-2 14 TRBV7-9 NA TRBD1 TGTGCCACAACACCGGGACAGGGGGTTAATGGCTACACCTTC CATTPGQGVNGYTF
TRBJ1-2 13 TRBV29-1 NA TRBD1 TGCAGCGTCCTCCCCGGGACAGATAATGGCTACACCTTC CSVLPGTDNGYTF
TRBJ1-6 13 TRBV6-4 NA TRBD1 TGTGCCAGCAGTCCGACAGGGCAGTCACCCCTCCACTTT CASSPTGQSPLHF
TRBJ1-5 14 TRBV29-1 NA TRBD1 TGCAGCGCTTCCAACCGGACAGGGGGACAGCCCCAGCATTTT CSASNRTGGQPQHF
TRBJ2-3 16 TRBV5-1 NA TRBD1 TGCGCCAGCAGCTTCACTGGACAGGGGGGCACAGATACGCAGTATTTT CASSFTGQGGTDTQYF
TRBJ1-6 12 TRBV19 NA NA TGTGCCAGTAGCCCGACAGGTTCACCCCTCCACTTT CASSPTGSPLHF
TRBJ2-7 18 TRBV2 NA TRBD2 TGTGCCAGCAATTTGGCCCCGGAGGGGGTAGCGGGGGCCGTCGAGCAGTACTTC CASNLAPEGVAGAVEQYF
TRBJ2-5 16 TRBV5-1 NA TRBD2 TGCGCCAGCAGCTTGGCCAGTAGCGGGGGACAAGAGACCCAGTACTTC CASSLASSGGQETQYF
TRBJ1-2 13 TRBV29-1 NA TRBD1 TGCAGCGCAAGTACAGGGGGAACGCGGGGCTACACCTTC CSASTGGTRGYTF
TRBJ1-1 14 TRBV2 NA TRBD1 TGTGCCAGCAGTTACAGGGGGCGGGAGACTGAAGCTTTCTTT CASSYRGRETEAFF
TRBJ2-1 14 TRBV9 NA TRBD2 TGTGCCAGCAGCGGTAGCGGGCCCTACAATGAGCAGTTCTTC CASSGSGPYNEQFF
TRBJ1-1 14 TRBV4-3 NA NA TGCGCCAGCAGCCAAGACAGGGGAAACACTGAAGCTTTCTTT CASSQDRGNTEAFF
TRBJ1-2 14 TRBV19 NA NA TGTGCCGTGGCCCCAGGTAGGGGAGGATATGGCTACACCTTC CAVAPGRGGYGYTF
TRBJ1-6 18 TRBV18 NA NA TGTGCCAGCTCACCTTTCAACAGGGTTCCGGGCAGGGGTTCACCCCTCCACTTT CASSPFNRVPGRGSPLHF
TRBJ1-5 16 TRBV18 NA NA TGTGCCAGCTCACTGACAGGACTCGGGAGCAATCAGCCCCAGCATTTT CASSLTGLGSNQPQHF
TRBJ1-3 16 TRBV7-6 NA NA TGTGCCAGCAGCCGAGCCTTAGCCAGGGATGGAAACACCATATATTTT CASSRALARDGNTIYF
TRBJ2-1 15 TRBV9 NA TRBD2 TGTGCCAGCAGCGTAGGTAGCGGGGGATACAATGAGCAGTTCTTC CASSVGSGGYNEQFF
TRBJ1-1 13 TRBV30 few NA TGTGCCTGGACCTCACAGCCCTACACTGAAGCTTTCTTT CAWTSQPYTEAFF
TRBJ2-1 15 TRBV7-2 NA NA TGTGCCAGCAGCTTAAGGGAGAGCTCCTACAATGAGCAGTTCTTC CASSLRESSYNEQFF
TRBJ2-2 16 TRBV9 NA NA TGTGCCAGCAGTACAGGAGCACAGAAGAACACCGGGGAGCTGTTTTTT CASSTGAQKNTGELFF
TRBJ1-6 13 TRBV29-1 NA NA TGCAGCGTTGTAATAGGGCAGGGTTCACCCCTCCACTTT CSVVIGQGSPLHF
TRBJ1-2 12 TRBV29-1 NA TRBD1 TGCAGCGTGGACAGGGAGCCGAGCGGCTACACCTTC CSVDREPSGYTF
TRBJ2-7 14 TRBV5-8 NA NA TGTGCCAGCAGCTTGTACAGATCCATCTACGAGCAGTACTTC CASSLYRSIYEQYF
TRBJ2-1 12 TRBV13 NA NA TGTGCCAGCACTGGGGGGGGCGGTGAGCAGTTCTTC CASTGGGGEQFF
TRBJ2-5 16 TRBV27 NA TRBD2 TGTGCCAGCAGTTTATCCGTAGCGGGGGGGCAAGAGACCCAGTACTTC CASSLSVAGGQETQYF
TRBJ1-2 11 TRBV19 NA NA TGTGCCAGTAGTTTGAGCTATGGCTACACCTTC CASSLSYGYTF